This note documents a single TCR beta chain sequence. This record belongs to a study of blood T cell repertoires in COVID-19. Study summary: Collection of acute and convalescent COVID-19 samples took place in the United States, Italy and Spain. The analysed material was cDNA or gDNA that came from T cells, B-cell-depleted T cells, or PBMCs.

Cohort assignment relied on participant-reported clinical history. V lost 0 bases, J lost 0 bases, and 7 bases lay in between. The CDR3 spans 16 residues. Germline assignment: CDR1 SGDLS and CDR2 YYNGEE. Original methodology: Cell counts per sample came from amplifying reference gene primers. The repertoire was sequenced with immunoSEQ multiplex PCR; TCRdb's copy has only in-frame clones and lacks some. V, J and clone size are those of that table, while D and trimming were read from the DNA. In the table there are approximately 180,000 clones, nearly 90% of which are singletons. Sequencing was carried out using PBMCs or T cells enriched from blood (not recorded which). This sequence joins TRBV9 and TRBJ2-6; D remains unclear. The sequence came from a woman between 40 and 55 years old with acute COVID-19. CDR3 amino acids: CASSVATVSGANVLTF. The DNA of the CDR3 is TGTGCCAGCAGCGTAGCTACGGTCTCTGGGGCCAACGTCCTGACTTTC.